The TCR beta chain under discussion was sequenced for a study of T cell responses to AZD1222 COVID-19 vaccine. Sequenced by immunoSEQ multiplex PCR; TCRdb stores in-frame clones only, minus some. The table includes around 30,000 clones, 90% to 95% detected once. Regarding the study as a whole: Scientists sampled the repertoires only once the peak T cell response had passed. AZD1222 recipients seropositive at baseline numbered only six or seven. Mostly white British, mostly female donors; authors suggested clonal diversity may be underestimated.

Germline CDR1 LGHNA, CDR2 YSLEER. V was trimmed by 1 base and J by 7 bases, leaving 16 bases between them. The CDR3 is 15 amino acids. Notes on this clone: What it binds is unknown.

This sample comprised peripheral blood, obtained on day 0 of AZD1222 vaccination. The TCR sequence derives from an adult in good health. The rearrangement joins TRBV4-3 to TRBJ1-2; D may be TRBD1 (6 bases). Here the CDR3 reads CASSQGQQGIVGYTF. Written as DNA, the CDR3 is TGCGCCAGCAGCCAAGGTCAACAGGGAATTGTTGGCTACACCTTC.